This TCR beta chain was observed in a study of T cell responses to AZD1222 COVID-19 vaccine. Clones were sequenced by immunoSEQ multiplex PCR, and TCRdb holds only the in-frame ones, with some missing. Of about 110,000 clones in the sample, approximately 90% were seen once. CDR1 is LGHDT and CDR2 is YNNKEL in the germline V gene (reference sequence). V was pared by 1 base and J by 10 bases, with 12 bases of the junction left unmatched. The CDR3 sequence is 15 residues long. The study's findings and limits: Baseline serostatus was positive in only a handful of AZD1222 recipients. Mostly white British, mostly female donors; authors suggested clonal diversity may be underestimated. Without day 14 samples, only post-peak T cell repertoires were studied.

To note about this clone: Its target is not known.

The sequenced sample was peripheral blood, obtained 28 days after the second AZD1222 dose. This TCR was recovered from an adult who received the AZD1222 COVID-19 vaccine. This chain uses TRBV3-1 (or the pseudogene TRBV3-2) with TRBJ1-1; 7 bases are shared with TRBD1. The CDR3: CASSQGGGGGRGAFF. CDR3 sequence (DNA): TGTGCCAGCAGCCAAGGGGGAGGAGGGGGCAGAGGAGCTTTCTTT.